This T cell receptor beta chain was recovered during a study of identifying expanded T cells in peripheral blood. Healthy donors had no documented immune events, such as infections, while sampled. Trimming at V came to 3 bases and at J to 2 bases, leaving 5 bases not matched to a gene. CDR3 length: 15 residues. In germline, CDR1 is SGDLS, CDR2 YYNGEE. A few counts support this clone. The antigen is unknown. Findings and caveats of the study: Clone count variance between roughly 2-week samples rose with total template count. About 1.2 clones differed between technical replicates, versus around 15 and 18 over time.

Here immunoSEQ multiplex PCR was the method, and the copy in TCRdb shows in-frame clones only, minus some. In the table there are about 130,000 clones, 75% to 90% of which are singletons. The origin of this receptor is a person between 18 and 70 years old in good health. The rearrangement uses TRBV9 and TRBJ2-5; TRBD1 agrees at 9 bases. The sequencing input was blood. The CDR3 DNA reads as TGTGCCAGCAGCGAACAGGGGGCCGGGCAAGAGACCCAGTACTTC. Protein sequence: CASSEQGAGQETQYF.